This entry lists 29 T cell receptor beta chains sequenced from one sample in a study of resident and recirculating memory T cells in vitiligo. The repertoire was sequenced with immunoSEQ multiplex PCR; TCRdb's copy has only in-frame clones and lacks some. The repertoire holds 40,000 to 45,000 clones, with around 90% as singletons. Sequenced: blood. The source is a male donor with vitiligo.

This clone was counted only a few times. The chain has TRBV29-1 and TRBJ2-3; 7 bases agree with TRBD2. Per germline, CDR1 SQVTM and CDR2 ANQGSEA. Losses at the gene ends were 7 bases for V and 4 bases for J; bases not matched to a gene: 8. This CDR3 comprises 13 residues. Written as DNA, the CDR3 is TGCAGCGGGGGCAGCGGGGAAGCAGATACGCAGTATTTT. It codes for CSGGSGEADTQYF.

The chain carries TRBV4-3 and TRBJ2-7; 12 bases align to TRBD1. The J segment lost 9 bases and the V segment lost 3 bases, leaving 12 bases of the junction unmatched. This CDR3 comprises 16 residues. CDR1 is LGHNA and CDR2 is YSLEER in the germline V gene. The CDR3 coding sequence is TGCGCCAGCAGCCACGCAAACCCGGGACAGGGGGCTAGGCAGTACTTC. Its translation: CASSHANPGQGARQYF.

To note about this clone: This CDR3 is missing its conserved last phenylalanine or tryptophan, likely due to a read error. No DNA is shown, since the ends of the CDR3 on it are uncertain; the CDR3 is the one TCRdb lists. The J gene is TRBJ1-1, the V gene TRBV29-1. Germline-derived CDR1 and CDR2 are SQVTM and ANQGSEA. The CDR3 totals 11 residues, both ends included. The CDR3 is CSVVEGGWVYV.

The CDR3 sequence: CSAIQDYEQYF. As DNA, the CDR3 is TGCAGTGCTATTCAGGATTACGAGCAGTACTTC. The rearrangement uses TRBV20-1 and TRBJ2-7, with D uncertain. The CDR3 runs to 11 residues. Germline assignment: CDR1 DFQATT and CDR2 SNEGSKA (reference sequence). V dropped 4 bases and J dropped 4 bases, with 8 bases sitting between them.

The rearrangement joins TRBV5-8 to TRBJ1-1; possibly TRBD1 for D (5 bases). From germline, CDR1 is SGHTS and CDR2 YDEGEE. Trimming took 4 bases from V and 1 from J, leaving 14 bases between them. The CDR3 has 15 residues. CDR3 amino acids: CASSVGLFRNTEAFF. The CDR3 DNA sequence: TGTGCCAGCAGCGTGGGACTCTTTCGGAACACTGAAGCTTTCTTT.

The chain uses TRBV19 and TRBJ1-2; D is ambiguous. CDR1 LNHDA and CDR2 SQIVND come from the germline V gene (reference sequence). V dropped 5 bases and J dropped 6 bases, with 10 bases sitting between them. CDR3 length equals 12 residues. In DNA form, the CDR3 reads TGTGCCAGTAGTTACGGTCGCCATGGCTACACCTTC. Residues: CASSYGRHGYTF.

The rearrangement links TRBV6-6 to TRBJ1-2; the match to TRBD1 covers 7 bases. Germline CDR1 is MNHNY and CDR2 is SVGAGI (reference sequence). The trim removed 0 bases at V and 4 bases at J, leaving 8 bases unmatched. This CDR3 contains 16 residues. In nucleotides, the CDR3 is TGTGCCAGCAGTTACTCGGGACAGCCGACTTCCTATGGCTACACCTTC. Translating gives CASSYSGQPTSYGYTF.

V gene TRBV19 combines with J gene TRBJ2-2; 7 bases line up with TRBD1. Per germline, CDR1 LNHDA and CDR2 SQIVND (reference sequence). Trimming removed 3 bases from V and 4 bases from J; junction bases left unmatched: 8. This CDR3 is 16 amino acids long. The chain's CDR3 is CASSIVGGVGTGELFF. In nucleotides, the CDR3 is TGTGCCAGTAGTATCGTAGGGGGCGTAGGCACCGGGGAGCTGTTTTTT.

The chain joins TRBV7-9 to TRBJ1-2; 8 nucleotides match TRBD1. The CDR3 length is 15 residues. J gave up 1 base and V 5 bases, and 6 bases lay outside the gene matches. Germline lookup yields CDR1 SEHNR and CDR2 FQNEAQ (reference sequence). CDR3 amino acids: CASSHTTGGNYGYTF. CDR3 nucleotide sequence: TGTGCCAGCAGCCACACCACAGGGGGTAACTATGGCTACACCTTC.

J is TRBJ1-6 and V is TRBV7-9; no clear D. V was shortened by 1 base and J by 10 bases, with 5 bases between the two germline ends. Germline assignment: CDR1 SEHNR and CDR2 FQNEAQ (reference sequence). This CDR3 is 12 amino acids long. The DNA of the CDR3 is TGTGCCAGCAGCTTAGGGAGCTCACCCCTCCACTTT. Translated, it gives CASSLGSSPLHF. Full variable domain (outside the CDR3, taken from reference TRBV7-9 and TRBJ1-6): DTGVSQNPRHKITKRGQNVTFRCDPISEHNRLYWYRQTLGQGPEFLTYFQNEAQLEKSRLLSDRFSAERPKGSFSTLEIQRTEQGDSAMYLCASSLGSSPLHFGNGTRLTVT.

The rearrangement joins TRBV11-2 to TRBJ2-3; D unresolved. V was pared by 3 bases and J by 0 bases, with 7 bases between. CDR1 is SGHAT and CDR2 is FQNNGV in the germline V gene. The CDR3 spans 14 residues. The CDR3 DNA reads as TGTGCCAGCAGCTTTTTACAGAGCACAGATACGCAGTATTTT. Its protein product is CASSFLQSTDTQYF.

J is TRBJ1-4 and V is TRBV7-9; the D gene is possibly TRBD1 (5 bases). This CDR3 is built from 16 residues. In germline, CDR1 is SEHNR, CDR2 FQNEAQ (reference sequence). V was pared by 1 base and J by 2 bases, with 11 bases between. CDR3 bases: TGTGCCAGCAGCTTAGGCCCAGGGTTCACTAATGAAAAACTGTTTTTT. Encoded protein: CASSLGPGFTNEKLFF. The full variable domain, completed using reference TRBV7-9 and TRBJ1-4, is DTGVSQNPRHKITKRGQNVTFRCDPISEHNRLYWYRQTLGQGPEFLTYFQNEAQLEKSRLLSDRFSAERPKGSFSTLEIQRTEQGDSAMYLCASSLGPGFTNEKLFFGSGTQLSVL.

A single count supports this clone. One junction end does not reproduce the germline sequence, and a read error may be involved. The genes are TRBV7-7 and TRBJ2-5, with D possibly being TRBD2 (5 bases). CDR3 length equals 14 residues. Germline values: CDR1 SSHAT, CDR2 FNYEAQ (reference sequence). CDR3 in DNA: TGTGCTAGCAGCCTCGACGGAGGTGGGGAGACCCAGTACTTC. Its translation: CASSLDGGGETQYF.

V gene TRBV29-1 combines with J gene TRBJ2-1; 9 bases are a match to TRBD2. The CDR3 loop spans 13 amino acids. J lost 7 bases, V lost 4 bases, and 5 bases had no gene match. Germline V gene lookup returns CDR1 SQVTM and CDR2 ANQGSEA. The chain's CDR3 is CSVGILAGNEQFF. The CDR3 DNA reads TGCAGCGTTGGCATCCTAGCGGGGAATGAGCAGTTCTTC.

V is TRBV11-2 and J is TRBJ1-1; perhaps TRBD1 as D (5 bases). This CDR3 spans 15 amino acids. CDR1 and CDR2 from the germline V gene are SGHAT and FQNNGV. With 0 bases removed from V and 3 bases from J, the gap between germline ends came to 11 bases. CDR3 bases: TGTGCCAGCAGCTTAGATCGGGGGAGGTACACTGAAGCTTTCTTT. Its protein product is CASSLDRGRYTEAFF.

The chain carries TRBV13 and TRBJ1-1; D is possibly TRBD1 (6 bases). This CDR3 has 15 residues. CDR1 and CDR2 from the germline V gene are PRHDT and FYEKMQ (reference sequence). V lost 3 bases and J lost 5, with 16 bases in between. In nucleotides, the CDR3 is TGTGCCAGCAGCTTGGGGGGGGGCGAAGGAACTGAAGCTTTCTTT. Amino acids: CASSLGGGEGTEAFF. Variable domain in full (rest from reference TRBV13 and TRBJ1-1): AAGVIQSPRHLIKEKRETATLKCYPIPRHDTVYWYQQGPGQDPQFLISFYEKMQSDKGSIPDRFSAQQFSDYHSELNMSSLELGDSALYFCASSLGGGEGTEAFFGQGTRLTVV.

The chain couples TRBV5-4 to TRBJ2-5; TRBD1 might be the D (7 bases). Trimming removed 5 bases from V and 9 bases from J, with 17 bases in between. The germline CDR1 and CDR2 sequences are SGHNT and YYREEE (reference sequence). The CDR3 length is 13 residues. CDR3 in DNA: TGTGCCAGCAGGACAGGGACTGGAGGGGCCCAGTACTTC. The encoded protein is CASRTGTGGAQYF.

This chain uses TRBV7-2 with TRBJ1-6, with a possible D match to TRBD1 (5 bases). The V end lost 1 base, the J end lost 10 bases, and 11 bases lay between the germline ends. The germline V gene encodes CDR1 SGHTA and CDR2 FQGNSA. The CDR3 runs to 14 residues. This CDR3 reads CASSLVWGDSPLHF. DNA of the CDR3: TGTGCCAGCAGCTTAGTCTGGGGGGACTCACCCCTCCACTTT.

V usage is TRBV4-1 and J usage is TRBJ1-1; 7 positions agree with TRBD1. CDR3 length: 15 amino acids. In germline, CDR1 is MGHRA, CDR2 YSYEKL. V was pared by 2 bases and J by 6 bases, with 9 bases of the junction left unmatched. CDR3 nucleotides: TGCGCCAGCAGCCAACAAACGAGGGGGCGGGCTGAAGCTTTCTTT. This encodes CASSQQTRGRAEAFF.

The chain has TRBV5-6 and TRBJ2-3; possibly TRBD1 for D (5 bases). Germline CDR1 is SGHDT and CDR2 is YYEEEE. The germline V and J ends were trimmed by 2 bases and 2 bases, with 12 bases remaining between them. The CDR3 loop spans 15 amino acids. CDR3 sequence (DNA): TGTGCCAGCAGCTTTAGGGGTTGGGACACAGATACGCAGTATTTT. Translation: CASSFRGWDTDTQYF. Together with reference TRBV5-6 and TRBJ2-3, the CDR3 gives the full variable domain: DAGVTQSPTHLIKTRGQQVTLRCSPKSGHDTVSWYQQALGQGPQFIFQYYEEEERQRGNFPDRFSGHQFPNYSSELNVNALLLGDSALYLCASSFRGWDTDTQYFGPGTRLTVL.

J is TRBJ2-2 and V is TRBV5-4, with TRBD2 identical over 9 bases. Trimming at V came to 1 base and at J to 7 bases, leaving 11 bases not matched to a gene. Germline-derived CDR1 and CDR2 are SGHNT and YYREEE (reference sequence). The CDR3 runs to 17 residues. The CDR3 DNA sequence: TGTGCCAGCAGCTTGCGGGGGAGCGGGGGGACCTACGGGGAGCTGTTTTTT. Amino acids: CASSLRGSGGTYGELFF.

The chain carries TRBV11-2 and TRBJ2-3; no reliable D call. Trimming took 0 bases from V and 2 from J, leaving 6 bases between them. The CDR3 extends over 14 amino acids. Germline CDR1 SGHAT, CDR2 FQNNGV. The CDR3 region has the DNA TGTGCCAGCAGCTTAGATTCGGTCACAGATACGCAGTATTTT. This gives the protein CASSLDSVTDTQYF.

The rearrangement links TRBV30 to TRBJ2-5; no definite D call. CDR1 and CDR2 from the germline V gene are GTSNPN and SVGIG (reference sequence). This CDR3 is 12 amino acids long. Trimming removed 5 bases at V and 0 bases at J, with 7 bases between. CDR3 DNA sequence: TGTGCCTGGGCGCCGTACCAAGAGACCCAGTACTTC. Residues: CAWAPYQETQYF. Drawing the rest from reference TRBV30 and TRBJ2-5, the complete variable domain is SQTIHQWPATLVQPVGSPLSLECTVEGTSNPNLYWYRQAAGRGLQLLFYSVGIGQISSEVPQNLSASRPQDRQFILSSKKLLLSDSGFYLCAWAPYQETQYFGPGTRLLVL.

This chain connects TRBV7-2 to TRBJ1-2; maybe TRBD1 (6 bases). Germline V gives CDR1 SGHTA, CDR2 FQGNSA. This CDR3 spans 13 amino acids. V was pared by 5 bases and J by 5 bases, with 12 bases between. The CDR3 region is CASSRDKGYGYTF. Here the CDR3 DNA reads TGTGCCAGCAGCCGGGACAAGGGGTATGGCTACACCTTC.

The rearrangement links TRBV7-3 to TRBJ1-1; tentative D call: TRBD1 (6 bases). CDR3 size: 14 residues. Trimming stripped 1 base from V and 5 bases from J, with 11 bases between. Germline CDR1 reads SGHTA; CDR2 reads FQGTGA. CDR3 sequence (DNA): TGTGCCAGCAGCTTAAAAGGGGGGGGTACTGAAGCTTTCTTT. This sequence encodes CASSLKGGGTEAFF.

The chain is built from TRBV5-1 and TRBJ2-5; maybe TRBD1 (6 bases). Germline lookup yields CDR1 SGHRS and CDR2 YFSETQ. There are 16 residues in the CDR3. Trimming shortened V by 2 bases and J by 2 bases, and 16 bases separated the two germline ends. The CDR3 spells CASSFGQPGGQETQYF. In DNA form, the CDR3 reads TGCGCCAGCAGCTTTGGACAGCCGGGCGGGCAAGAGACCCAGTACTTC.

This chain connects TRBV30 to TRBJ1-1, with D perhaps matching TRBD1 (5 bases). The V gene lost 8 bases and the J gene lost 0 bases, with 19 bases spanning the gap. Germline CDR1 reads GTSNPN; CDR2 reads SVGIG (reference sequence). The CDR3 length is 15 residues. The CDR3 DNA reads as TGTGCCAGGGAAGCTAAGGGACTCCTGAACACTGAAGCTTTCTTT. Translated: CAREAKGLLNTEAFF.

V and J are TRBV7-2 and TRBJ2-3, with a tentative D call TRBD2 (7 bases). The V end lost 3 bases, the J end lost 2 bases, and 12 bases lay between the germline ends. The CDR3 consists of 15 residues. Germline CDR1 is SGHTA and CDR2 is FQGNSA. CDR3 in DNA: TGTGCCAGCAGCTTCCGGGGGGCGAACACAGATACGCAGTATTTT. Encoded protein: CASSFRGANTDTQYF.

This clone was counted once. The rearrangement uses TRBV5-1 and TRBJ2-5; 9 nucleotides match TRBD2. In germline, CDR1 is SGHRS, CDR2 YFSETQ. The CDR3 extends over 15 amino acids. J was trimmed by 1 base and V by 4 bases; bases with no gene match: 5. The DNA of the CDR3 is TGCGCCAGCAGCGGTTTAGCGGGGGCCCAAGAGACCCAGTACTTC. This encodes CASSGLAGAQETQYF. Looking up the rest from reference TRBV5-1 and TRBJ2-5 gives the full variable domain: KAGVTQTPRYLIKTRGQQVTLSCSPISGHRSVSWYQQTPGQGLQFLFEYFSETQRNKGNFPGRFSGRQFSNSRSEMNVSTLELGDSALYLCASSGLAGAQETQYFGPGTRLLVL.